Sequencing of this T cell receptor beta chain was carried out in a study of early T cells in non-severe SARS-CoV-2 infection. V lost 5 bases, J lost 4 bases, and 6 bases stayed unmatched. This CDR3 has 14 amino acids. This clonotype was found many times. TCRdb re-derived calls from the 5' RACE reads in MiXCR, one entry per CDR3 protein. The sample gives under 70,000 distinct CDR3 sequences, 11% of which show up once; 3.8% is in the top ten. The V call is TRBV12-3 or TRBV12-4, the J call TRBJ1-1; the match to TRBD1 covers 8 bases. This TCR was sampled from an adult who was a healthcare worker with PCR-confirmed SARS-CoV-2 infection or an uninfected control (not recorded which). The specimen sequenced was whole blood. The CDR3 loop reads CASSQLRGLTEAFF. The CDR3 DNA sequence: TGTGCCAGCAGTCAACTCAGGGGGCTCACTGAAGCTTTCTTT.